This T cell receptor beta chain appears in the sequencing data of a study of spatial heterogeneity in lung cancer. Study information: Raw reads showed each unique TCR and UMI combination turning up more than ten times on average.

Time point of the sample: sample taken at primary tumor resection. Sequencing of whole RNA from tumor, nontumor lung or frozen PBMC involved no sorting. The germline gives CDR1 GTSNPN, CDR2 SVGIG (reference sequence). The CDR3 is 14 residues long. Trimming pared 8 bases from V and 3 bases from J, leaving 19 bases between. Every molecule of TCR cDNA had its own unique molecular identifier. TCRdb analysed the 5' RACE reads with MiXCR anew, one entry per CDR3 protein. Here the sample spans roughly 11,000 distinct CDR3 sequences, 3% to 5% being singletons. Sequencing was performed on normal lung tissue next to the tumor, taken at surgery. V usage is TRBV30 and J usage is TRBJ1-1, with D perhaps matching TRBD1 (6 bases). This TCR came from a male donor with early-stage non-small cell lung cancer. This CDR3 is CAGMWGARHTEAFF. As DNA, the CDR3 is TGTGCCGGAATGTGGGGGGCGCGGCACACTGAAGCTTTCTTT.